These 17 T cell receptor beta chains originate from one sample sequenced in a study of Ad26.COV2.S vaccination and SARS-CoV-2 variants. Data came from immunoSEQ multiplex PCR; TCRdb stores just in-frame clones and leaves some out. The sample consists of some 340,000 clones, more than 70% of them appearing once. The treatment was: about 20 received Ad26.COV2.S at low or high dose, single or two shots; about 5 received placebo; per-sample allocation not given. The investigators took samples on day 63 after the first vaccine or placebo injection. Sequencing was performed on peripheral blood, taken in a trial of Ad26.COV2.S vaccine versus placebo. The receptors were sampled from a person between 18 and 65 years old who received the Ad26.COV2.S COVID-19 vaccine or a placebo.

The chain joins TRBV18 to TRBJ1-1, with D possibly matching TRBD1 (5 bases). CDR1 KGHSH and CDR2 LQKENI come from the germline V gene. Trimming took 5 bases from V and 1 from J, leaving 29 bases between them. There are 20 residues in the CDR3. The DNA of the CDR3 is TGTGCCAGCTCAAAGGGGCAAAGGGTGGGTGCGGACTCGTCGAACACTGAAGCTTTCTTT. The encoded protein is CASSKGQRVGADSSNTEAFF. The entire variable domain, with the rest obtained from reference TRBV18 and TRBJ1-1, is as follows: NAGVMQNPRHLVRRRGQEARLRCSPMKGHSHVYWYRQLPEEGLKFMVYLQKENIIDESGMPKERFSAEFPKEGPSILRIQQVVRGDSAAYFCASSKGQRVGADSSNTEAFFGQGTRLTVV.

This chain connects TRBV11-2 to TRBJ1-1, with D possibly TRBD1 on 5 matching bases. Germline values: CDR1 SGHAT, CDR2 FQNNGV. The CDR3 consists of 15 residues. The V end was cut by 5 bases, the J end by 0 bases, with 13 bases between. CDR3 coding DNA: TGTGCCAGCAGCCGACGAACAGGAATGAACACTGAAGCTTTCTTT. It is translated as CASSRRTGMNTEAFF.

This rearrangement joins TRBV5-4 to TRBJ1-3; D ambiguous. With 0 bases removed from V and 0 bases from J, the gap between germline ends came to 13 bases. The CDR3 has 17 residues. From germline, CDR1 is SGHNT and CDR2 YYREEE (reference sequence). CDR3 sequence (DNA): TGTGCCAGCAGCTTGGGAAGCCCGTTTGACTCTGGAAACACCATATATTTT. Its protein product is CASSLGSPFDSGNTIYF.

This chain joins TRBV11-2 and TRBJ2-3, with a possible D match to TRBD2 (7 bases). The CDR3 consists of 15 residues. The V gene lost 3 bases and the J gene lost 5 bases, with 15 bases spanning the gap. Germline CDR1 SGHAT, CDR2 FQNNGV. The CDR3 loop reads CASSFRGGPEDTQYF. CDR3 nucleotides: TGTGCCAGCAGCTTCCGCGGGGGCCCGGAAGATACGCAGTATTTT. The whole variable domain, remainder taken from reference TRBV11-2 and TRBJ2-3, is EAGVAQSPRYKIIEKRQSVAFWCNPISGHATLYWYQQILGQGPKLLIQFQNNGVVDDSQLPKDRFSAERLKGVDSTLKIQPAKLEDSAVYLCASSFRGGPEDTQYFGPGTRLTVL.

The chain is built from TRBV6-5 and TRBJ1-5, with 9 bases matching TRBD1. With 6 bases clipped from V and 5 bases from J, the junction kept 5 bases outside the gene matches. Per germline, CDR1 MNHEY and CDR2 SVGAGI. The CDR3 spans 14 residues. The CDR3 region has the DNA TGTGCCAGCAGGGGGACAGGGCGCGATCAGCCCCAGCATTTT. Its protein is CASRGTGRDQPQHF.

J is TRBJ1-2 and V is TRBV2; no definite D call. This CDR3 has 13 residues. CDR1 is SNHLY and CDR2 is FYNNEI in the germline V gene. Trimming took off 3 bases at V and 4 bases at J, with 9 bases between the two ends. CDR3: CASSELGLYGYTF. The CDR3 DNA reads as TGTGCCAGCAGTGAGCTGGGCCTCTATGGCTACACCTTC.

This clone was picked up one time. V and J are TRBV4-3 and TRBJ1-4; D uncertain. Germline lookup yields CDR1 LGHNA and CDR2 YSLEER. Trimming shortened V by 1 base and J by 5 bases, and 11 bases separated the two germline ends. The length of the CDR3 is 15 residues. In nucleotides, the CDR3 is TGCGCCAGCAGCCAAGTAATGGGTGAAAATGAAAAACTGTTTTTT. It specifies CASSQVMGENEKLFF.

This chain connects TRBV6-5 to TRBJ2-5; tentative D call: TRBD2 (7 bases). This CDR3 has 14 residues. V gave up 2 bases and J gave up 4 bases, with 11 bases separating them. Germline V CDR1 and CDR2: MNHEY, SVGAGI. The CDR3 coding sequence is TGTGCCAGCAGTTACGGGGGGGCCTTAGAGACCCAGTACTTC. Its protein product is CASSYGGALETQYF.

This chain connects TRBV5-4 to TRBJ1-6; 11 nucleotides line up with TRBD1. The CDR3 spans 16 residues. Trimming at V came to 0 bases and at J to 9 bases, leaving 5 bases not matched to a gene. Germline CDR1 and CDR2: SGHNT and YYREEE (reference sequence). CDR3 region: CASSLDWDRGFSPLHF. CDR3 coding DNA: TGTGCCAGCAGCTTGGATTGGGACAGGGGGTTTTCACCCCTCCACTTT. Complete variable domain (other parts from reference TRBV5-4 and TRBJ1-6): ETGVTQSPTHLIKTRGQQVTLRCSSQSGHNTVSWYQQALGQGPQFIFQYYREEENGRGNFPPRFSGLQFPNYSSELNVNALELDDSALYLCASSLDWDRGFSPLHFGNGTRLTVT.

The chain couples TRBV2 to TRBJ1-5; the D is unclear. In germline, CDR1 is SNHLY, CDR2 FYNNEI. V gave up 8 bases and J gave up 3 bases, with 8 bases separating them. CDR3 length: 12 residues. The CDR3 coding sequence is TGTGCCAGCTCCGGCAACAATCAGCCCCAGCATTTT. It codes for CASSGNNQPQHF.

The rearrangement uses TRBV5-6 and TRBJ1-4, with D possibly matching TRBD1 (5 bases). From germline, CDR1 is SGHDT and CDR2 YYEEEE. Deletions cut 4 bases from V and 8 bases from J, with 18 bases between. There are 15 residues in the CDR3. As DNA, the CDR3 is TGTGCCAGCAGCCCCCGAGTTGGGGCGGGAGAAAAACTGTTTTTT. Translated: CASSPRVGAGEKLFF.

The chain's CDR3 is CASSSVDYEAFF. Written as DNA, the CDR3 is TGTGCCAGCAGCTCAGTTGACTATGAAGCTTTCTTT. The chain has TRBV7-9 and TRBJ1-1; D gene unclear. V was clipped by 4 bases and J by 7 bases, with 10 bases between them. Germline loops: CDR1 SEHNR, CDR2 FQNEAQ (reference sequence). This CDR3 has 12 amino acids.

This chain uses TRBV3-1 (or the pseudogene TRBV3-2) with TRBJ1-5; TRBD1 matches at 7 bases. The V gene's germline CDR1 is LGHDT and CDR2 YNNKEL (reference sequence). The trim removed 3 bases at V and 4 bases at J, leaving 6 bases unmatched. The CDR3 has 15 residues. In DNA, the CDR3 is TGTGCCAGCAGCCAGGACCACAGGGGAAATCAGCCCCAGCATTTT. The encoded protein is CASSQDHRGNQPQHF.

The chain carries TRBV18 and TRBJ1-1; TRBD1 matches at 7 bases. Germline CDR1 and CDR2: KGHSH and LQKENI. This CDR3 has 15 amino acids. Trimming cost V 3 bases and J 1 base; bases outside gene matches: 5. The chain's CDR3 is CASSPNYRGNTEAFF. CDR3 nucleotide sequence: TGTGCCAGCTCACCCAACTACAGGGGGAACACTGAAGCTTTCTTT. Full variable domain (rest looked up from reference TRBV18 and TRBJ1-1): NAGVMQNPRHLVRRRGQEARLRCSPMKGHSHVYWYRQLPEEGLKFMVYLQKENIIDESGMPKERFSAEFPKEGPSILRIQQVVRGDSAAYFCASSPNYRGNTEAFFGQGTRLTVV.

The J gene is TRBJ2-4, the V gene TRBV19, with a weak D call TRBD2 (5 bases). The CDR3 totals 15 residues. The germline CDR1 and CDR2 sequences are LNHDA and SQIVND (reference sequence). With 4 bases removed from V and 4 bases from J, the gap between germline ends came to 14 bases. The CDR3 reads CASSRAEAKKNIQYF. DNA of the CDR3: TGTGCCAGTAGTAGGGCGGAGGCAAAGAAAAACATTCAGTACTTC.

The chain recombines TRBV7-6 with TRBJ2-7; 8 bases agree with TRBD2. J lost 2 bases, V lost 5 bases, and 8 bases had no gene match. The CDR3 sequence is 15 residues long. CDR1 is SGHVS, CDR2 FNYEAQ, per germline. The DNA of the CDR3 is TGTGCCAGCAGCCCAGAGGGGACTAGTCCCTACGAGCAGTACTTC. Its protein is CASSPEGTSPYEQYF.

Worth noting for this clone: A junction boundary mismatches the germline segment, possibly from a read error. The chain carries TRBV3-1 (or the pseudogene TRBV3-2) and TRBJ2-7; maybe TRBD2 (6 bases). Germline CDR1 is LGHDT and CDR2 is YNNKEL (reference sequence). The CDR3 totals 14 residues. This CDR3 is CASSSPGLSDEQYF. CDR3 sequence (DNA): TGTGCCAGCAGCTCCCCGGGACTCTCCGACGAGCAGTACTTC.